The 15 T cell receptor beta chains given below trace back to one sample, sequenced in a study of lymphopenia after photon versus proton radiotherapy. Repertoires were generated with immunoSEQ multiplex PCR, while TCRdb's copy carries only in-frame clones and drops some. The data hold tens of thousands of clones, with 80% to 95% observed a single time. The sample in question was peripheral blood, obtained from a patient treated with proton-based radiotherapy. The receptor source for this set is a woman between 70 and 85 years old with pancreatic cancer. Some clones in this sample may be carry-over from other donors' samples.

V gene TRBV7-2 combines with J gene TRBJ2-5, with D unclear. V was shortened by 5 bases and J by 6 bases, with 10 bases between the two germline ends. CDR1 SGHTA and CDR2 FQGNSA come from the germline V gene. The CDR3 contains 12 residues. CDR3 coding DNA: TGTGCCAGCAGCCACCCCGGGCAGACCCAGTACTTC. It specifies CASSHPGQTQYF.

This chain joins TRBV5-1 and TRBJ1-2; D gene uncertain. V lost 6 bases and J 2 bases, leaving 17 bases between the germline ends. The germline V gene has CDR1 SGHRS and CDR2 YFSETQ. CDR3 length equals 15 residues. As DNA, the CDR3 is TGCGCCAGCACCCTTAGGAGCGAGAACAACTATGGCTACACCTTC. It yields the protein CASTLRSENNYGYTF. Supplemented by reference TRBV5-1 and TRBJ1-2, the full variable domain reads KAGVTQTPRYLIKTRGQQVTLSCSPISGHRSVSWYQQTPGQGLQFLFEYFSETQRNKGNFPGRFSGRQFSNSRSEMNVSTLELGDSALYLCASTLRSENNYGYTFGSGTRLTVV.

The J gene is TRBJ2-1, the V gene TRBV13; no reliable D call. V was shortened by 1 base and J by 1 base, with 5 bases between the two germline ends. This CDR3 has 14 amino acids. Germline CDR1 reads PRHDT; CDR2 reads FYEKMQ (reference sequence). CDR3 sequence: CASSLARSYNEQFF. In DNA, the CDR3 is TGTGCCAGCAGCTTAGCCAGGTCCTACAATGAGCAGTTCTTC.

This clone is a singleton in its sample. The chain has TRBV19 and TRBJ1-1; D possibly corresponds to TRBD1 (5 bases). The CDR3 sequence is 15 residues long. Trimming pared 4 bases from V and 0 bases from J, leaving 12 bases between. The germline V gene encodes CDR1 LNHDA and CDR2 SQIVND (reference sequence). The CDR3 spells CASSTSGFMNTEAFF. The DNA of the CDR3 is TGTGCCAGTAGTACGTCAGGGTTCATGAACACTGAAGCTTTCTTT.

This clone was detected once. V gene TRBV6-6 combines with J gene TRBJ2-3; TRBD2 matches at 10 bases. The trim removed 2 bases at V and 2 bases at J, leaving 4 bases unmatched. This CDR3 has 16 residues. CDR1 and CDR2 (germline): MNHNY, SVGAGI (reference sequence). DNA for the CDR3: TGTGCCAGCAGTTACCCTAGCGGGAGAGCCACAGATACGCAGTATTTT. This translates into CASSYPSGRATDTQYF.

The rearrangement joins TRBV27 to TRBJ2-3; the D gene is possibly TRBD1 (6 bases). With 5 bases removed from V and 4 bases from J, the gap between germline ends came to 10 bases. CDR1 and CDR2 from the germline V gene are MNHEY and SMNVEV (reference sequence). CDR3 length equals 13 residues. Written as DNA, the CDR3 is TGTGCCAGCAGTCCGCGGACAGCAGATACGCAGTATTTT. Protein product: CASSPRTADTQYF.

The chain couples TRBV20-1 to TRBJ1-2; D is uncertain. The V gene lost 6 bases and the J gene lost 7 bases, with 9 bases spanning the gap. The germline V gene has CDR1 DFQATT and CDR2 SNEGSKA (reference sequence). The CDR3 consists of 10 residues. This CDR3 is CSAGESGYTF. The CDR3 DNA reads as TGCAGTGCAGGAGAAAGTGGCTACACCTTC.

This clone was observed a few times. This CDR3 reads CASSLKGLAGGRKTQYF. The CDR3 coding sequence is TGTGCCAGCAGTTTAAAGGGACTAGCGGGAGGTAGGAAGACCCAGTACTTC. The chain recombines TRBV28 with TRBJ2-5; 15 nucleotides agree with TRBD2. Trimming took 2 bases from V and 6 from J; bases not matched to a gene: 7. There are 17 residues in the CDR3. Germline-derived CDR1 and CDR2 are MDHEN and SYDVKM.

The chain carries TRBV27 and TRBJ2-7; perhaps TRBD2 as D (6 bases). V lost 2 bases and J 2 bases, leaving 13 bases between the germline ends. The CDR3 contains 15 residues. CDR1 is MNHEY, CDR2 SMNVEV, per germline (reference sequence). CDR3 in amino acids: CASSLGGIVPYEQYF. The DNA for the CDR3 is TGTGCCAGCAGTTTAGGAGGGATAGTGCCCTACGAGCAGTACTTC.

CDR3 region: CASSQVPGQGREQYF. CDR3 DNA sequence: TGCGCCAGCAGCCAAGTTCCGGGACAGGGGAGAGAGCAGTACTTC. The chain joins TRBV4-3 to TRBJ2-7; 10 nucleotides line up with TRBD1. The CDR3 runs 15 residues. CDR1 and CDR2 from the germline V gene are LGHNA and YSLEER. V trimming: 1 base; J trimming: 7 bases; junction bases outside the gene matches: 7.

The V gene is TRBV9, the J gene TRBJ2-2; 9 nucleotides line up with TRBD1. Germline V gene lookup returns CDR1 SGDLS and CDR2 YYNGEE. V lost 4 bases and J lost 6; bases outside the gene matches: 10. The CDR3 loop spans 16 amino acids. This CDR3 is CASSSGTGKNPGELFF. The DNA of the CDR3 is TGTGCCAGCAGCTCCGGGACAGGGAAGAATCCCGGGGAGCTGTTTTTT.

The chain carries TRBV19 and TRBJ2-1; 11 bases line up with TRBD2. There are 15 residues in the CDR3. Per germline, CDR1 LNHDA and CDR2 SQIVND (reference sequence). V lost 7 bases, J lost 7 bases, and 9 bases stayed unmatched. CDR3 loop: CASNLAGGLGNEQFF. The DNA of the CDR3 is TGTGCCAGTAACTTAGCGGGAGGGCTCGGGAATGAGCAGTTCTTC.

The V and J genes are TRBV13 and TRBJ2-5; D call uncertain. Germline V gene data show CDR1 as PRHDT and CDR2 as FYEKMQ (reference sequence). Between the trimmed V and J ends, which lost 3 bases and 7 bases, there was a span of 9 bases. The CDR3 has 12 residues. CDR3 DNA: TGTGCCAGCAGCTTGAAAGACGGGACCCAGTACTTC. It encodes CASSLKDGTQYF.

The rearrangement links TRBV5-6 to TRBJ2-1, with D perhaps matching TRBD2 (6 bases). Trimming stripped 3 bases from V and 9 bases from J, with 16 bases between. The CDR3 length is 14 residues. In germline, CDR1 is SGHDT, CDR2 YYEEEE. For the CDR3, the DNA is TGTGCCAGCAGCTGGGGGGAGGAGAGGGGTGAGCAGTTCTTC. Protein: CASSWGEERGEQFF.

The rearrangement joins TRBV11-3 to TRBJ2-1; D call uncertain. CDR3 length: 15 residues. Per the germline V gene, CDR1 is SGHNT and CDR2 is YENEEA. V was shortened by 5 bases and J by 0 bases, with 11 bases between the two germline ends. CDR3 region: CASSISKSSYNEQFF. In DNA form, the CDR3 reads TGTGCCAGCAGCATTTCTAAGAGCTCCTACAATGAGCAGTTCTTC.